This T cell receptor (beta chain) was observed in a study of T-cell memory formation after mild COVID-19. UMIs and sample barcodes were carried by the TCR alpha and TCR beta cDNA libraries that 5'RACE produced using constant-segment primers. MiXCR was run by TCRdb on the 5' RACE reads, yielding one entry per CDR3 protein. The sample gives about 400,000 distinct CDR3 sequences, around 14% of which show up once; about 22% is in the top ten. Concerning this clonotype itself: Its antigen is unknown.

Notes on the study in general: Unconfirmed was the SARS-CoV-2 specificity of second-wave clones that peaked on day 37. Cross-reactive memory seemingly joined, as some responding clones were found in pre-infection memory. Later expanders leaned toward CD4+, whereas clones contracting from day 15 to 85 were balanced CD4/CD8.

The clonotype originates from a man between 18 and 35 years old who had mild COVID-19 (a few samples of this study predate the infection). Cell type and time point are not known. Input material: PBMCs or a T cell subset sorted from them (not recorded which).

DNA of the CDR3: TGTGCCAGCAGTTTTAGGGGTGGCTACACCTTC. Translation gives CASSFRGGYTF. V usage is TRBV6-5 and J usage is TRBJ1-2; D perhaps matches TRBD1 (5 bases). Deletions cut 4 bases from V and 7 bases from J, with 7 bases between. The germline CDR1 and CDR2 sequences are MNHEY and SVGAGI. The CDR3 loop spans 11 amino acids.